This T cell receptor beta chain was profiled in a study of tissue T cells after allogeneic stem cell transplantation. Study summary: Of the grafts for graft-versus-host disease patients, four were unmodified and three CD34-selected. Notes on the study in general: Shared clones across patients were few; motif clustering revealed tissue-specific shared signatures.

Germline CDR1 MNHEY, CDR2 SMNVEV (reference sequence). Deletions cut 7 bases from V and 2 bases from J, with 14 bases between. The CDR3 has 14 residues. Concerning this clone: What it binds is unknown.

Clones were sequenced by immunoSEQ multiplex PCR, and TCRdb holds only the in-frame ones, with some missing. The profile shows 25,000 to 35,000 clones, approximately 83% of them singletons. V usage is TRBV27 and J usage is TRBJ1-1, with D unclear. Specimen: blood, collected before transplantation. The source is a woman between 18 and 55 years old who later had graft-versus-host disease after an allogeneic stem cell transplant. The CDR3: CASTLRIGNTEAFF. The CDR3 region has the DNA TGTGCCAGCACCCTGAGAATAGGCAACACTGAAGCTTTCTTT.